These 22 T cell receptor beta chains came from one sample sequenced in a study of T cell changes during pregnancy in multiple sclerosis. TCRdb's table, derived via immunoSEQ multiplex PCR, lists solely in-frame clones and lacks some. The data contain about 43,000 clones, approximately 87% of them singletons. The material was peripheral blood, obtained in the second trimester of pregnancy. The receptors were gathered from a female donor in good health, enrolled as a control in a pregnancy study.

The chain combines TRBV19 with TRBJ2-3; the match to TRBD2 covers 8 bases. This CDR3 is built from 17 residues. The V gene end was trimmed by 6 bases and the J gene end by 1 base; junction bases not matched to a gene: 12. Germline V CDR1 and CDR2: LNHDA, SQIVND (reference sequence). The CDR3 loop reads CASRRGRSSGGTDTQYF. DNA of the CDR3: TGTGCCAGTAGAAGGGGCCGCAGTAGCGGGGGCACAGATACGCAGTATTTT.

The genes are TRBV7-6 and TRBJ2-7; 16 nucleotides align to TRBD2. The CDR3 is 18 amino acids. Per germline, CDR1 SGHVS and CDR2 FNYEAQ. J lost 4 bases, V lost 5 bases, and 11 bases had no gene match. CDR3 sequence: CASSQDGTSGRAAYEQYF. In nucleotides, the CDR3 is TGTGCCAGCAGCCAAGACGGGACTAGCGGGAGGGCCGCGTACGAGCAGTACTTC.

CDR3 coding DNA: TGTGCCAGCAGCTGGGGGGTCAGCAGGAACACTGAAGCTTTCTTT. Its translation: CASSWGVSRNTEAFF. The J gene is TRBJ1-1, the V gene TRBV7-9; perhaps TRBD1 as D (5 bases). CDR1 and CDR2 from the germline V gene are SEHNR and FQNEAQ (reference sequence). V dropped 4 bases and J dropped 1 base, with 13 bases sitting between them. The CDR3 has 15 residues.

CDR3 amino acids: CASSIDDRAGLAKNIQYF. In nucleotides, the CDR3 is TGTGCCAGTAGTATAGATGATAGGGCAGGGCTAGCCAAAAACATTCAGTACTTC. The gene calls are TRBV19 and TRBJ2-4, with a tentative D call TRBD1 (5 bases). The CDR3 is made up of 18 amino acids. The V end lost 0 bases, the J end lost 0 bases, and 15 bases lay between the germline ends. Germline CDR1 LNHDA, CDR2 SQIVND (reference sequence).

The gene calls are TRBV19 and TRBJ2-1; 7 bases agree with TRBD1. CDR1 is LNHDA and CDR2 is SQIVND in the germline V gene (reference sequence). This CDR3 has 15 residues. J gave up 0 bases and V 5 bases, and 4 bases lay outside the gene matches. CDR3: CASSEDRSSYNEQFF. DNA for the CDR3: TGTGCCAGTAGTGAGGACAGGAGCTCCTACAATGAGCAGTTCTTC.

The V gene is TRBV18, the J gene TRBJ1-2, with 7 nucleotides matching TRBD1. V was pared by 4 bases and J by 1 base, with 6 bases of the junction left unmatched. This CDR3 has 15 residues. The germline V gene has CDR1 KGHSH and CDR2 LQKENI. The CDR3 here is CASSLQGDINYGYTF. In DNA, the CDR3 is TGTGCCAGCTCACTTCAGGGGGATATTAACTATGGCTACACCTTC.

The chain has TRBV19 and TRBJ2-7; 8 positions agree with TRBD2. CDR3 length: 15 amino acids. The J segment lost 7 bases and the V segment lost 1 base, leaving 9 bases of the junction unmatched. Germline V CDR1 and CDR2: LNHDA, SQIVND (reference sequence). Here the CDR3 reads CASSIGGSGSWEQYF. The DNA for the CDR3 is TGTGCCAGTAGTATAGGCGGAAGCGGGAGCTGGGAGCAGTACTTC.

The chain couples TRBV19 to TRBJ2-2, with TRBD1 matching 10 bases. The CDR3 length is 16 residues. The germline V gene has CDR1 LNHDA and CDR2 SQIVND (reference sequence). The V gene end was trimmed by 3 bases and the J gene end by 3 bases; junction bases not matched to a gene: 4. The CDR3 DNA reads TGTGCCAGTAGTATTGAGGGGACAGGGGACACCGGGGAGCTGTTTTTT. Translated, it gives CASSIEGTGDTGELFF.

This chain connects TRBV5-5 to TRBJ2-7; 8 positions match TRBD2. The CDR3 extends over 15 amino acids. V lost 6 bases to trimming and J lost 2 bases; unmatched junction nucleotides: 10. The germline gives CDR1 SGHKS, CDR2 YYEKEE (reference sequence). The CDR3 DNA reads as TGTGCCAGCACTTTGGTGGCGGGAGGTCCCTACGAGCAGTACTTC. Encoded protein: CASTLVAGGPYEQYF.

The chain uses TRBV6-5 and TRBJ1-2; 8 positions agree with TRBD1. Germline values: CDR1 MNHEY, CDR2 SVGAGI. This CDR3 contains 14 residues. Germline trimming cut 2 bases from V and 6 bases from J; bases unmatched to any gene: 5. The chain's CDR3 is CASSYQQGGHGYTF. The CDR3 DNA sequence: TGTGCCAGCAGTTACCAACAGGGGGGGCATGGCTACACCTTC.

The chain is built from TRBV2 and TRBJ1-2; 10 bases are a match to TRBD1. Trimming took 6 bases from V and 11 from J; bases not matched to a gene: 6. There are 12 residues in the CDR3. Germline assignment: CDR1 SNHLY and CDR2 FYNNEI. CDR3 in amino acids: CASRTGGAWYTF. CDR3 nucleotide sequence: TGTGCCAGCAGGACAGGGGGCGCTTGGTACACCTTC. Filled out from reference TRBV2 and TRBJ1-2, the complete variable domain reads EPEVTQTPSHQVTQMGQEVILRCVPISNHLYFYWYRQILGQKVEFLVSFYNNEISEKSEIFDDQFSVERPDGSNFTLKIRSTKLEDSAMYFCASRTGGAWYTFGSGTRLTVV.

Note on this clone: One end of the junction varies from germline; a read error may be responsible. This chain uses TRBV10-3 with TRBJ2-7; 8 bases line up with TRBD2. The CDR3 runs to 14 residues. Per the germline V gene, CDR1 is ENHRY and CDR2 is SYGVKD. CDR3 in amino acids: CAISERTSSDEQYF. The DNA of the CDR3 is TGTGCCATCAGTGAGCGGACTAGCTCCGACGAGCAGTACTTC.

V usage is TRBV5-6 and J usage is TRBJ2-7; maybe TRBD2 (6 bases). Trimming removed 2 bases at V and 6 bases at J, with 18 bases between. This CDR3 has 15 amino acids. The germline V gene has CDR1 SGHDT and CDR2 YYEEEE. The CDR3 DNA reads as TGTGCCAGCAGCTTAGGAGGGTCCCTTTTCGCCGAGCAGTACTTC. Residues: CASSLGGSLFAEQYF.

The V and J genes are TRBV30 and TRBJ2-1; D is uncertain. Trimming stripped 0 bases from V and 5 bases from J, with 5 bases between. Germline loops: CDR1 GTSNPN, CDR2 SVGIG (reference sequence). This CDR3 is built from 12 residues. The CDR3 here is CAWSVRNNEQFF. CDR3 DNA sequence: TGTGCCTGGAGTGTGAGAAACAATGAGCAGTTCTTC.

CDR3 DNA: TGTGCCAGCAGCTTAGGGCAGGGGGTATCGTACAATGAGCAGTTCTTC. This codes for CASSLGQGVSYNEQFF. V and J are TRBV7-8 and TRBJ2-1; 7 bases fit TRBD1. V dropped 1 base and J dropped 4; count of bases not matched to a gene: 7. This CDR3 is built from 16 residues. Germline assignment: CDR1 SGHVS and CDR2 FQNEAQ. Filled out from reference TRBV7-8 and TRBJ2-1, the complete variable domain reads GAGVSQSPRYKVAKRGQDVALRCDPISGHVSLFWYQQALGQGPEFLTYFQNEAQLDKSGLPSDRFFAERPEGSVSTLKIQRTQQEDSAVYLCASSLGQGVSYNEQFFGPGTRLTVL.

This clone was found once. CDR3: CASSSSTGRYGYTF. CDR3 DNA sequence: TGTGCCAGCAGCTCCTCGACAGGACGCTATGGCTACACCTTC. This chain links TRBV5-4 with TRBJ1-2; D possibly corresponds to TRBD1 (6 bases). This CDR3 has 14 residues. The germline V and J ends were trimmed by 3 bases and 4 bases, with 13 bases remaining between them. Germline V CDR1 and CDR2: SGHNT, YYREEE (reference sequence).

V and J are TRBV21-1 and TRBJ1-3. TRBV21-1 is a pseudogene segment. The CDR3 is 16 residues long. Here the CDR3 DNA reads TGTGCCAGCAGCAAAGGAGGCCAATGCTCTGGAAACACCATATATTTT. Protein product: CASSKGGQCSGNTIYF.

V and J are TRBV27 and TRBJ2-7, with TRBD1 as a possible D gene (5 bases). The CDR3 is made up of 15 amino acids. The V gene's germline CDR1 is MNHEY and CDR2 SMNVEV (reference sequence). Trimming shortened V by 1 base and J by 2 bases, and 12 bases separated the two germline ends. In nucleotides, the CDR3 is TGTGCCAGCAGTTTATACAGGCCACTTCCCTACGAGCAGTACTTC. Protein product: CASSLYRPLPYEQYF.

The chain employs TRBV6-4 and TRBJ2-1, with TRBD2 identical over 8 bases. From germline, CDR1 is MRHNA and CDR2 SNTAGT. Germline trimming cut 6 bases from V and 8 bases from J; bases unmatched to any gene: 12. The CDR3 has 15 residues. Written as DNA, the CDR3 is TGTGCCAGCAGCGCCACAGCGGGAGCTACACATGAGCAGTTCTTC. This gives the protein CASSATAGATHEQFF.

A single count supports this clone. The rearrangement joins TRBV7-2 to TRBJ2-2, with a weak D call TRBD2 (7 bases). V was pared by 6 bases and J by 6 bases, with 20 bases between. Germline V lookup: CDR1 SGHTA, CDR2 FQGNSA. The CDR3 has 16 amino acids. The CDR3 DNA is TGTGCCAGCAGGATGGGAGGACTAGGGGGTTCCGGGGAGCTGTTTTTT. Translation: CASRMGGLGGSGELFF.

The CDR3 nucleotides read TGTGCCAGCTCACCCACGACCTCACAGCGGGAGGTTGATGAGCAGTTCTTC. It codes for CASSPTTSQREVDEQFF. The rearrangement joins TRBV18 to TRBJ2-1; 9 nucleotides agree with TRBD2. Trimming took 3 bases from V and 8 from J; bases not matched to a gene: 14. The CDR3 contains 17 residues. In germline, CDR1 is KGHSH, CDR2 LQKENI.

The V call is TRBV7-6, the J call TRBJ2-1, with D possibly TRBD2 on 5 matching bases. Germline V gives CDR1 SGHVS, CDR2 FNYEAQ. V was shortened by 1 base and J by 7 bases, with 14 bases between the two germline ends. This CDR3 has 15 residues. CDR3 loop: CASSLGASPGNEQFF. CDR3 sequence (DNA): TGTGCCAGCAGCTTAGGTGCCTCTCCGGGGAATGAGCAGTTCTTC.